Only one count was recorded for the clone carrying this T cell receptor (beta chain). The entry originates in a study of blood T cell repertoires in COVID-19. In the study overall: PBMCs, B-cell-depleted T cells, or T cells were the source of the cDNA or gDNA that made up the material.

V lost 5 bases to trimming and J lost 4 bases, with 14 bases between them. CDR3 length: 14 residues. In germline, CDR1 is SEHNR, CDR2 FQNEAQ (reference sequence). Some clones are missing from TCRdb's copy, which holds only in-frame ones; the method was immunoSEQ multiplex PCR. Of about 250,000 clones in the sample, around 89% were seen once. What the recovered Cohort 3 donors had was two negative PCRs, clearance, or symptom resolution. Sequenced material: PBMCs or T cells enriched from blood (not recorded which). The V and J genes are TRBV7-9 and TRBJ1-1; D gene uncertain. The clonotype comes from a woman in her late teens or twenties who had recovered from COVID-19. The CDR3 DNA is TGTGCCAGCAGCCCTACAACAGAGACCACTGAAGCTTTCTTT. Translating it yields CASSPTTETTEAFF.